Below are 29 T cell receptor beta chains sequenced from a single sample in a study of naive and memory T cell subsets. Both TRBC1 and TRBC2 were covered by a beta constant-region primer of two equimolar oligonucleotides. TCRdb reprocessed the UMI-ligation and nested PCR reads with MiXCR, giving one entry per CDR3 protein. The data show some 87,000 distinct CDR3 sequences, approximately 6.5% seen once. The sequenced sample consisted of central memory CD4+ T cells from blood. These receptors were collected from a human donor in good health.

The V gene is TRBV5-1, the J gene TRBJ2-3; D remains ambiguous. The CDR3 extends over 14 amino acids. Germline lookup yields CDR1 SGHRS and CDR2 YFSETQ. The V end lost 2 bases, the J end lost 0 bases, and 7 bases lay between the germline ends. The CDR3 region is CASSLPGSTDTQYF. CDR3 DNA: TGCGCCAGCAGCTTACCCGGGAGCACAGATACGCAGTATTTT.

This clonotype was seen only a few times. CDR3 amino acids: CSAISTGTGKNYEQYF. The CDR3 DNA is TGCAGTGCCATTTCTACCGGGACAGGGAAGAACTACGAGCAGTACTTC. The chain uses TRBV20-1 and TRBJ2-7, with TRBD1 matching 9 bases. CDR3 length: 16 amino acids. Germline V lookup: CDR1 DFQATT, CDR2 SNEGSKA (reference sequence). The junction had 15 bases not matched to a gene; V was cut back by 6 bases and J by 3 bases.

The CDR3, as DNA: TGTGCCAGCAGCGTAGGCGGCAACGCAGGGGCCAACGTCCTGACTTTC. Encoded protein: CASSVGGNAGANVLTF. V usage is TRBV9 and J usage is TRBJ2-6, with D unclear. Trimming took 0 bases from V and 4 from J, leaving 11 bases between them. The CDR3 runs to 16 residues. Germline CDR1 is SGDLS and CDR2 is YYNGEE. The variable domain in full, completed from reference TRBV9 and TRBJ2-6, reads DSGVTQTPKHLITATGQRVTLRCSPRSGDLSVYWYQQSLDQGLQFLIQYYNGEERAKGNILERFSAQQFPDLHSELNLSSLELGDSALYFCASSVGGNAGANVLTFGAGSRLTVL.

The chain uses TRBV2 and TRBJ2-5; no definite D call. This CDR3 contains 14 residues. CDR1 is SNHLY, CDR2 FYNNEI, per germline. V shed 7 bases and J shed 1 base, with 13 bases lying between them. CDR3 sequence: CASTANMPQETQYF. CDR3 nucleotide sequence: TGTGCCAGCACCGCTAACATGCCCCAAGAGACCCAGTACTTC.

This clonotype was counted a few times. The chain is built from TRBV14 and TRBJ1-2; the D is unclear. CDR3 size: 17 residues. Trimming left V 0 bases short and J 1 base short, with 15 bases between. Germline V gives CDR1 SGHDN, CDR2 FVKESK. The CDR3 protein is CASSQDGLFAVNYGYTF. The CDR3 coding sequence is TGTGCCAGCAGCCAAGATGGTCTTTTTGCGGTTAACTATGGCTACACCTTC.

This clonotype was counted at least ten times. The chain has TRBV7-2 and TRBJ1-5; a possible D gene is TRBD1 (5 bases). The CDR3 extends over 15 amino acids. The germline V gene has CDR1 SGHTA and CDR2 FQGNSA. Deletions cut 1 base from V and 0 bases from J, with 7 bases between. The CDR3 is CASSLGGSSNQPQHF. CDR3 DNA sequence: TGTGCCAGCAGCTTAGGGGGCAGTAGCAATCAGCCCCAGCATTTT.

The V gene is TRBV20-1, the J gene TRBJ2-1; 10 positions agree with TRBD2. This CDR3 has 15 residues. V shed 6 bases and J 7 bases; nucleotides not matched to a gene: 12. Germline CDR1 and CDR2: DFQATT and SNEGSKA (reference sequence). In DNA form, the CDR3 reads TGCAGTGCGACCAATAGCGGGGGGCGAGGAAATGAGCAGTTCTTC. It is translated as CSATNSGGRGNEQFF.

The sample holds a few counts of this clonotype. This chain links TRBV5-4 with TRBJ2-3, with 7 bases fitting TRBD1. CDR3 length equals 14 residues. In germline, CDR1 is SGHNT, CDR2 YYREEE (reference sequence). V shed 4 bases, J shed 7 bases, and the junction held 9 bases outside the gene matches. The CDR3: CASSTGQVLNTQYF. In nucleotides, the CDR3 is TGTGCCAGCAGCACCGGACAGGTCCTTAATACGCAGTATTTT.

In this sample, this clonotype turned up many times. The rearrangement joins TRBV20-1 to TRBJ2-5; 7 positions agree with TRBD2. In germline, CDR1 is DFQATT, CDR2 SNEGSKA (reference sequence). With V trimmed by 0 bases and J by 9 bases, 10 bases remained unmatched. The CDR3 length is 14 residues. CDR3 DNA: TGCAGTGCTAGAGATCTTGGGGGGGGAAGTCCCCAGTACTTC. It translates to CSARDLGGGSPQYF.

This clonotype was recorded many times. The chain combines TRBV7-9 with TRBJ1-1, with D tentatively TRBD1 (6 bases). V lost 3 bases and J lost 7, with 12 bases in between. CDR3 size: 13 residues. The germline V gene encodes CDR1 SEHNR and CDR2 FQNEAQ (reference sequence). CDR3 protein: CASSLGQGIEAFF. CDR3 nucleotide sequence: TGTGCCAGCAGCTTGGGGCAGGGGATTGAAGCTTTCTTT.

This clonotype was recorded many times. This chain connects TRBV20-1 to TRBJ1-5; D not certain. The CDR3 spans 13 residues. Germline V gene sequence: CDR1 DFQATT, CDR2 SNEGSKA (reference sequence). The V end lost 0 bases, the J end lost 6 bases, and 9 bases lay between the germline ends. The CDR3 sequence is CSAREGSRQPQHF. CDR3 sequence (DNA): TGCAGTGCTAGAGAGGGGTCCCGTCAGCCCCAGCATTTT.

This clonotype was seen ten or more times. The chain links TRBV12-3 or TRBV12-4 to TRBJ2-1; TRBD2 agrees at 13 bases. The CDR3 has 17 residues. J lost 2 bases, V lost 4 bases, and 5 bases had no gene match. Here the CDR3 reads CASSSGLAGITYNEQFF. CDR3 coding DNA: TGTGCCAGCAGTTCGGGACTAGCGGGGATAACCTACAATGAGCAGTTCTTC.

This clonotype has just a few counts. The chain couples TRBV4-2 to TRBJ1-4; 7 bases agree with TRBD1. The germline V gene encodes CDR1 LGHNA and CDR2 YNFKEQ. After removal of 4 bases from V and 6 bases from J, the junction contained 14 bases not matched to a gene. There are 17 residues in the CDR3. The CDR3: CASSLLSRATGDEKLFF. DNA of the CDR3: TGTGCCAGCAGCCTCCTTAGTCGGGCCACAGGGGATGAAAAACTGTTTTTT.

This clonotype has a handful of counts. The V gene is TRBV14, the J gene TRBJ2-7; D is unclear. The CDR3 has 14 amino acids. V was pared by 4 bases and J by 0 bases, with 10 bases between. Germline values: CDR1 SGHDN, CDR2 FVKESK. The CDR3 region is CASSPMRTSYEQYF. Written as DNA, the CDR3 is TGTGCCAGCAGCCCCATGAGGACCTCCTACGAGCAGTACTTC. Looking up the rest from reference TRBV14 and TRBJ2-7 gives the full variable domain: EAGVTQFPSHSVIEKGQTVTLRCDPISGHDNLYWYRRVMGKEIKFLLHFVKESKQDESGMPNNRFLAERTGGTYSTLKVQPAELEDSGVYFCASSPMRTSYEQYFGPGTRLTVT.

The chain has TRBV9 and TRBJ2-1; a weak D match, TRBD1 (5 bases). The V and J ends lost 0 bases and 9 bases respectively, with 16 bases between them. Germline V gives CDR1 SGDLS, CDR2 YYNGEE. The CDR3 spans 15 residues. The CDR3 loop is CASSVEEQGLSEQFF. The CDR3 nucleotides are TGTGCCAGCAGCGTAGAGGAGCAGGGTCTATCTGAGCAGTTCTTC.

This clonotype was seen many times. The V and J genes are TRBV20-1 and TRBJ1-2; a possible D gene is TRBD1 (6 bases). This CDR3 comprises 12 residues. V was trimmed by 3 bases and J by 8 bases, leaving 13 bases between them. Germline V gene sequence: CDR1 DFQATT, CDR2 SNEGSKA (reference sequence). CDR3 coding DNA: TGCAGTGCTAGGGGGGACAACCTCGGCTACACCTTC. Translating gives CSARGDNLGYTF.

This clonotype was found many times. The genes are TRBV5-5 and TRBJ1-4; a weak D match, TRBD1 (5 bases). Germline V gene sequence: CDR1 SGHKS, CDR2 YYEKEE (reference sequence). The CDR3 is 15 residues long. The V gene lost 3 bases and the J gene lost 3 bases, with 12 bases spanning the gap. CDR3 bases: TGTGCCAGCAGCTGGGATTGGGGGGCTAATGAAAAACTGTTTTTT. Amino acid sequence: CASSWDWGANEKLFF.

This clonotype was detected only a few times. This CDR3 reads CSASRGVYEQYF. The DNA of the CDR3 is TGCAGTGCCTCACGGGGGGTGTACGAGCAGTACTTC. V usage is TRBV20-1 and J usage is TRBJ2-7; TRBD2 matches at 7 bases. The CDR3 runs to 12 residues. Per germline, CDR1 DFQATT and CDR2 SNEGSKA (reference sequence). Germline trimming cut 6 bases from V and 4 bases from J; bases unmatched to any gene: 6.

This clonotype was counted ten times or more. The genes are TRBV4-3 and TRBJ2-1; 14 bases map to TRBD2. V lost 6 bases and J lost 9; bases outside the gene matches: 7. Germline V gene sequence: CDR1 LGHNA, CDR2 YSLEER. CDR3 length: 15 residues. CDR3 bases: TGCGCCAGCAGGGAGACTAGCGGGAGGGCCGGTGAGCAGTTCTTC. Translation: CASRETSGRAGEQFF.

This chain uses TRBV6-5 with TRBJ2-2; D gene ambiguous. Germline loops: CDR1 MNHEY, CDR2 SVGAGI. CDR3 length: 13 residues. Trimming pared 6 bases from V and 7 bases from J, leaving 12 bases between. The CDR3 spells CASSLFVGGELFF. CDR3 nucleotides: TGTGCCAGCAGCCTCTTCGTGGGCGGGGAGCTGTTTTTT.

This clonotype was picked up many times. CDR3 sequence reads: CASSLAQGHRTGNTIYF. CDR3 in DNA: TGTGCCAGCAGCTTAGCCCAGGGACACCGGACGGGAAACACCATATATTTT. V usage is TRBV7-2 and J usage is TRBJ1-3; TRBD1 might be the D (6 bases). Germline CDR1 SGHTA, CDR2 FQGNSA. The CDR3 has 17 amino acids. V was trimmed by 0 bases and J by 4 bases, leaving 16 bases between them.

This sequence joins TRBV19 and TRBJ2-3; TRBD2 might be the D (7 bases). The CDR3 spans 16 residues. Trimming pared 3 bases from V and 2 bases from J, leaving 15 bases between. CDR1 and CDR2 from the germline V gene are LNHDA and SQIVND (reference sequence). CDR3 nucleotide sequence: TGTGCCAGTAGTATTATGGGGGGGCCGAACACAGATACGCAGTATTTT. The encoded protein is CASSIMGGPNTDTQYF.

This clonotype was found many times. The chain couples TRBV11-2 to TRBJ1-6, with D uncertain. The CDR3 extends over 16 amino acids. Per the germline V gene, CDR1 is SGHAT and CDR2 is FQNNGV. Trimming left V 1 base short and J 9 bases short, with 16 bases between. The CDR3: CASSLAQTTYASPLHF. The CDR3 nucleotides read TGTGCCAGCAGCTTAGCTCAGACAACTTATGCTTCACCCCTCCACTTT.

The sample holds a few counts of this clonotype. The chain couples TRBV5-6 to TRBJ1-2; D may be TRBD1 (6 bases). CDR1 SGHDT and CDR2 YYEEEE come from the germline V gene. The CDR3 is 14 amino acids. V was cut by 6 bases and J by 7 bases, with 19 bases left in between. CDR3 residues: CASIGGGRSSGYTF. CDR3 DNA: TGTGCCAGCATAGGTGGGGGCCGGTCCAGTGGCTACACCTTC.

CDR3 protein: CSARDSGGLRTLGISEAFF. For the CDR3, the DNA is TGCAGTGCTAGAGATTCGGGTGGTTTGAGGACCCTCGGGATCTCTGAAGCTTTCTTT. This sequence joins TRBV20-1 and TRBJ1-1; D gene uncertain. Trimming stripped 0 bases from V and 6 bases from J, with 29 bases between. CDR1 is DFQATT, CDR2 SNEGSKA, per germline (reference sequence). The CDR3 has 19 amino acids.

In regard to this clonotype: One end of the junction is discordant with germline, which a read error may explain. J is TRBJ2-5 and V is TRBV29-1; the D gene is possibly TRBD2 (7 bases). Germline values: CDR1 SQVTM, CDR2 ANQGSEA. This CDR3 is built from 13 residues. DNA of the CDR3: TGCAGCGTTGTTTCAGGGGCGGGAGAGACCCAGAACTTC. Translating it yields CSVVSGAGETQNF.

This chain links TRBV29-1 with TRBJ2-3, with D unresolved. The CDR3 totals 10 residues. Per germline, CDR1 SQVTM and CDR2 ANQGSEA. V was shortened by 7 bases and J by 6 bases, with 8 bases between the two germline ends. The DNA for the CDR3 is TGCAGCGCCCGTCGGGATACGCAGTATTTT. Encoded protein: CSARRDTQYF.

The chain joins TRBV5-8 to TRBJ1-5; D remains unclear. CDR1 is SGHTS, CDR2 YDEGEE, per germline. The V end was cut by 1 base, the J end by 0 bases, with 11 bases between. The CDR3 consists of 16 residues. CDR3 protein: CASSLNSGYSNQPQHF. CDR3 sequence (DNA): TGTGCCAGCAGCTTGAACTCCGGGTATAGCAATCAGCCCCAGCATTTT.

This clonotype was counted many times. The chain has TRBV20-1 and TRBJ2-3, with D tentatively TRBD2 (6 bases). In germline, CDR1 is DFQATT, CDR2 SNEGSKA (reference sequence). V lost 6 bases and J 4 bases, leaving 17 bases between the germline ends. The CDR3 sequence is 14 residues long. The chain's CDR3 is CSAPGLPRADTQYF. The DNA of the CDR3 is TGCAGTGCCCCGGGACTCCCCAGGGCAGATACGCAGTATTTT.